The present entry profiles one TCR beta chain with its context. Its antigen target is currently unknown. No quality values exist for individual bases; no much larger clone is one base distant. From a lookup of the germline V gene (reference sequence), CDR1 and CDR2 are LGHDT and YNNKEL. V is clipped by 4 bases and J by 8 bases, and the sequence between their germline boundaries is 17 bases long. The CDR3 measures 15 amino acids from cysteine to phenylalanine. Solely the CDR3 DNA is kept, with 45 bases framed from the first base. The data were taken from a study of blood T cell repertoires in COVID-19 (dated by TCRdb to 2020 to 2021). The study in broad terms: Collaborator samples came from the United States, Italy and Spain and covered acute and convalescent phases of COVID-19. The prospective study material was composed of cDNA or gDNA derived from T cells, B-cell-depleted T cells, or PBMCs. Deeply sampled blood TCRbeta repertoires from subjects exposed to, actively infected with, or recovered from COVID-19 were included in the dataset. The repertoires were released in a freely available public database meant as a resource for research on the immune response to SARS-CoV-2. Samples came from the ongoing ImmuneRACE study (first 160 participants) plus 1,254 subjects from 6 global collaborators. Sample metadata almost always included a de-identified subject ID, COVID-19 status, age in years and sex. Where available, HLA class I and class II types were obtained from metadata supplied by the sample provider rather than from assay-based typing.

TCRbeta CDR3 regions were amplified from genomic DNA by means of the immunoSEQ Assay, a bias-controlled multiplex PCR. Turning to the authors' computational methods: Nucleated cell counts per sample were estimated from amplification of reference gene primers within the assay. To quantify the absolute abundance of each unique TCRbeta CDR3 rearrangement, sequence reads were collapsed and filtered. Productive Simpson clonality was computed per sample as the square root of Simpson's diversity index over productive rearrangements. TCRdb provides this immuneACCESS table in a form limited to in-frame rearrangements. Some clones are lacking; in checked studies, under half of them reflect an unresolved V gene, and why the rest are absent is not known. V, J and clone size derive from that table, while D and trimming were established from the DNA sequence. The sample contains about 260,000 clones, around 86% of them found a single time. The ten largest clones add up to approximately 1.5% of the sample.

Results the study describes overall, beyond this receptor: How much clinical and demographic metadata was included differed by source and by participant, and the metadata was provided uncurated.

Samples from volunteer blood donors who had recovered from COVID-19 were contributed by a second Seattle source. Whole blood was collected in K2EDTA tubes by collaborating institutions according to the institutions' own protocols. Collaborator samples were shipped for TCRbeta analysis as frozen whole blood, isolated PBMCs, or DNA extracted from either sample type. The sequenced sample was peripheral blood. The chain is encoded by TRBV3-1 (or the pseudogene TRBV3-2) joined to TRBJ1-4; a tentative D match to TRBD1 spans 5 bases. The source of this sequence is a woman in her 40s who had recovered from COVID-19. The CDR3 reads CASSLRGGNREKLFF. The DNA sequence is as follows: TGTGCCAGCAGCCTCCGGGGGGGGAACAGGGAAAAACTGTTTTTT.